The 27 T cell receptor beta chains listed next were all sequenced from one sample in a study of T cell responses to AZD1222 COVID-19 vaccine (dated by TCRdb to 2020 to 2022). The method was the immunoSEQ multiplex PCR assay. TCRdb provides this immuneACCESS table in a form limited to in-frame rearrangements. Some clones are lacking; in checked studies, under half of them reflect an unresolved V gene, and why the rest are absent is not known. The sample yields 100,000 to 150,000 clones; 86% were counted once. The top ten hold 17% of the sample. The time point label, read with the paper, signifies: about 28 days (+/-7) after the second vaccine dose. The starting material was peripheral blood, obtained 28 days after the second AZD1222 dose. Receptors were obtained from an adult who received the AZD1222 COVID-19 vaccine.

V gene TRBV11-2 combines with J gene TRBJ2-7, with TRBD1 identical over 7 bases. Germline V gene lookup returns CDR1 SGHAT and CDR2 FQNNGV. CDR3 length equals 14 residues. Unmatched junction bases numbered 9, after V lost 5 bases and J lost 5 bases. The CDR3 region has the DNA TGTGCCAGCAGCGGAAGGGACAGTCTTGACGAGCAGTACTTC. It codes for CASSGRDSLDEQYF.

The gene calls are TRBV6-5 and TRBJ1-2, with D possibly being TRBD1 (5 bases). The CDR3 is 13 amino acids. Germline values: CDR1 MNHEY, CDR2 SVGAGI. Trimming shortened V by 8 bases and J by 4 bases, and 14 bases separated the two germline ends. CDR3 DNA sequence: TGTGCCAGCTGGGGCAGAACAGGCTATGGCTACACCTTC. This gives the protein CASWGRTGYGYTF.

The chain combines TRBV5-1 with TRBJ2-2, with D unresolved. The CDR3 has 18 amino acids. The ends were cut back, 0 bases at V and 0 bases at J, with 15 bases in the middle. Germline CDR1 and CDR2: SGHRS and YFSETQ. CDR3 nucleotide sequence: TGCGCCAGCAGCTTGGAAGTACGGCTACCTACGAACACCGGGGAGCTGTTTTTT. This translates into CASSLEVRLPTNTGELFF.

The V gene is TRBV19, the J gene TRBJ2-3; D perhaps matches TRBD2 (6 bases). The CDR3 has 17 amino acids. Germline assignment: CDR1 LNHDA and CDR2 SQIVND (reference sequence). V gave up 4 bases and J gave up 3 bases, with 20 bases separating them. This CDR3 reads CASSRVGGVVGTDTQYF. The CDR3 DNA is TGTGCCAGTAGTAGGGTCGGGGGTGTGGTTGGTACAGATACGCAGTATTTT.

This chain uses TRBV5-6 with TRBJ1-5; tentatively, D is TRBD1 (5 bases). CDR3 length: 15 residues. V lost 1 base to trimming and J lost 0 bases, with 8 bases between them. Per germline, CDR1 SGHDT and CDR2 YYEEEE. The CDR3 DNA is TGTGCCAGCAGCTTGAGGGGTCATAGCAATCAGCCCCAGCATTTT. As protein: CASSLRGHSNQPQHF. The whole variable domain, remainder taken from reference TRBV5-6 and TRBJ1-5, is DAGVTQSPTHLIKTRGQQVTLRCSPKSGHDTVSWYQQALGQGPQFIFQYYEEEERQRGNFPDRFSGHQFPNYSSELNVNALLLGDSALYLCASSLRGHSNQPQHFGDGTRLSIL.

The chain couples TRBV27 to TRBJ1-2; D is unclear. This CDR3 has 14 amino acids. Trimming shortened V by 5 bases and J by 4 bases, and 14 bases separated the two germline ends. Per the germline V gene, CDR1 is MNHEY and CDR2 is SMNVEV (reference sequence). The DNA of the CDR3 is TGTGCCAGCAGTCTAACCCCACAGTCCTATGGCTACACCTTC. Translating it yields CASSLTPQSYGYTF.

V is TRBV19 and J is TRBJ2-6; 11 bases are shared with TRBD1. This CDR3 contains 20 residues. V was clipped by 2 bases and J by 0 bases; unmatched bases: 9. Germline V gives CDR1 LNHDA, CDR2 SQIVND (reference sequence). The CDR3 protein is CASSIPGQGAGISGANVLTF. The CDR3 nucleotides are TGTGCCAGTAGTATACCCGGACAGGGGGCAGGGATCTCTGGGGCCAACGTCCTGACTTTC. Full variable domain (outside the CDR3, taken from reference TRBV19 and TRBJ2-6): DGGITQSPKYLFRKEGQNVTLSCEQNLNHDAMYWYRQDPGQGLRLIYYSQIVNDFQKGDIAEGYSVSREKKESFPLTVTSAQKNPTAFYLCASSIPGQGAGISGANVLTFGAGSRLTVL.

The V call is TRBV7-2, the J call TRBJ2-2, with 8 bases identical to TRBD1. CDR3 length equals 16 residues. CDR1 and CDR2 (germline): SGHTA, FQGNSA. V dropped 1 base and J dropped 5; count of bases not matched to a gene: 6. The CDR3 protein is CASSLDGTGLTGELFF. The DNA for the CDR3 is TGTGCCAGCAGCTTAGATGGGACAGGTTTAACCGGGGAGCTGTTTTTT.

The rearrangement links TRBV9 to TRBJ2-7; D gene uncertain. Germline CDR1 reads SGDLS; CDR2 reads YYNGEE. The CDR3 extends over 13 amino acids. Trimming took 1 base from V and 7 from J, leaving 12 bases between them. CDR3 protein: CASSVKIVGEQYF. DNA for the CDR3: TGTGCCAGCAGCGTAAAAATTGTGGGGGAGCAGTACTTC.

This chain joins TRBV4-3 and TRBJ2-3, with 12 bases aligning to TRBD2. The CDR3 runs 17 residues. Per germline, CDR1 LGHNA and CDR2 YSLEER. J lost 6 bases, V lost 0 bases, and 7 bases had no gene match. The CDR3 DNA sequence: TGCGCCAGCAGCCAAGATTCGCTAGCGGGGGGGGCGGATACGCAGTATTTT. Protein: CASSQDSLAGGADTQYF.

The chain has TRBV24-1 and TRBJ1-5; 7 bases line up with TRBD1. Germline CDR1 is KGHDR and CDR2 is SFDVKD. With V trimmed by 3 bases and J by 3 bases, 7 bases remained unmatched. CDR3 size: 16 residues. This CDR3 reads CATSDDPGTDNQPQHF. The CDR3 coding sequence is TGTGCCACCAGTGATGACCCCGGGACAGACAATCAGCCCCAGCATTTT.

The rearrangement uses TRBV27 and TRBJ1-5, with D unresolved. The germline CDR1 and CDR2 sequences are MNHEY and SMNVEV (reference sequence). The CDR3 totals 15 residues. V lost 0 bases, J lost 5 bases, and 11 bases lay in between. CDR3 protein: CASSLSEGRHQPQHF. Here the CDR3 DNA reads TGTGCCAGCAGTTTATCCGAAGGGAGACATCAGCCCCAGCATTTT.

Many counts were recorded for this clone. The chain links TRBV30 to TRBJ1-5; D might be TRBD1 (5 bases). V lost 1 base, J lost 0 bases, and 10 bases lay in between. The germline CDR1 and CDR2 sequences are GTSNPN and SVGIG (reference sequence). This CDR3 contains 15 residues. This chain's CDR3 is CAWSEGHNSNQPQHF. The CDR3 DNA sequence: TGTGCCTGGAGTGAAGGACATAATAGCAATCAGCCCCAGCATTTT.

The table lists this clone with a few counts. The chain couples TRBV3-1 (or the pseudogene TRBV3-2) to TRBJ1-1, with a tentative D call TRBD1 (6 bases). The germline gives CDR1 LGHDT, CDR2 YNNKEL (reference sequence). Trimming shortened V by 1 base and J by 7 bases, and 10 bases separated the two germline ends. CDR3 size: 13 residues. CDR3 in amino acids: CASSQVNRVEAFF. DNA of the CDR3: TGTGCCAGCAGCCAAGTAAACAGGGTTGAAGCTTTCTTT.

J is TRBJ1-1 and V is TRBV15, with 10 bases aligning to TRBD1. Unmatched junction bases numbered 11, after V lost 0 bases and J lost 4 bases. In germline, CDR1 is LNHNV, CDR2 YYDKDF (reference sequence). This CDR3 spans 18 amino acids. The CDR3 DNA reads TGTGCCACCAGCAGAGATGCTCTTTACGGACAGGGGGGCACTGAAGCTTTCTTT. Translation gives CATSRDALYGQGGTEAFF.

As concerns this clone: One end of the junction fails to match germline, which may point to a read error. CDR3 nucleotide sequence: TGTGCCAGCAGCATAGACAGGGGGAACTATGGCTACACCTTC. Translated: CASSIDRGNYGYTF. J is TRBJ1-2 and V is TRBV11-2, with 9 bases identical to TRBD1. Germline V gene sequence: CDR1 SGHAT, CDR2 FQNNGV. The CDR3 length is 14 residues. Together with reference TRBV11-2 and TRBJ1-2, the CDR3 gives the full variable domain: EAGVAQSPRYKIIEKRQSVAFWCNPISGHATLYWYQQILGQGPKLLIQFQNNGVVDDSQLPKDRFSAERLKGVDSTLKIQPAKLEDSAVYLCASSIDRGNYGYTFGSGTRLTVV.

The rearrangement uses TRBV3-1 (or the pseudogene TRBV3-2) and TRBJ2-1; TRBD2 matches at 12 bases. V gave up 4 bases and J gave up 5 bases; unmatched junction bases: 6. Germline V gives CDR1 LGHDT, CDR2 YNNKEL (reference sequence). This CDR3 spans 16 amino acids. The CDR3 is CASSRQLAGGNNEQFF. The CDR3, as DNA: TGTGCCAGCAGCCGCCAACTAGCGGGGGGCAACAATGAGCAGTTCTTC.

This sequence joins TRBV19 and TRBJ2-7; tentative D call: TRBD1 (6 bases). This CDR3 region has 12 residues. Germline V gene data show CDR1 as LNHDA and CDR2 as SQIVND (reference sequence). V lost 5 bases and J lost 5, with 10 bases in between. CDR3 protein: CASSDRFHEQYF. The CDR3 region has the DNA TGTGCCAGTAGTGACAGGTTCCACGAGCAGTACTTC.

This clone was seen once. V is TRBV28 and J is TRBJ2-7, with TRBD1 matching 7 bases. Trimming at V came to 3 bases and at J to 3 bases, leaving 8 bases not matched to a gene. The CDR3 covers 15 residues. Germline V gives CDR1 MDHEN, CDR2 SYDVKM. For the CDR3, the DNA is TGTGCCAGCAGTTTGTCACCCGACAGGGTCTACGAGCAGTACTTC. Its protein is CASSLSPDRVYEQYF.

V gene TRBV14 combines with J gene TRBJ2-2, with D perhaps being TRBD1 or TRBD2 (5 bases each). Trimming shortened V by 2 bases and J by 7 bases, and 8 bases separated the two germline ends. Per the germline V gene, CDR1 is SGHDN and CDR2 is FVKESK. This CDR3 has 13 residues. For the CDR3, the DNA is TGTGCCAGCAGCCAACGAGGGGTCGGGGAGCTGTTTTTT. Amino acid sequence: CASSQRGVGELFF.

J is TRBJ1-2 and V is TRBV5-1, with 10 bases identical to TRBD1. The germline V gene has CDR1 SGHRS and CDR2 YFSETQ. V was clipped by 2 bases and J by 3 bases; unmatched bases: 4. The CDR3 has 15 residues. CDR3 DNA: TGCGCCAGCAGCTTCACCGGGACAGGGGACTATGGCTACACCTTC. It translates to CASSFTGTGDYGYTF.

This clone was seen just once. This chain joins TRBV5-5 and TRBJ1-2, with D unclear. Germline V gives CDR1 SGHKS, CDR2 YYEKEE (reference sequence). V was pared by 2 bases and J by 4 bases, with 9 bases between. This CDR3 has 13 amino acids. The CDR3 here is CASSLAGSYGYTF. CDR3 sequence (DNA): TGTGCCAGCAGCTTAGCGGGGTCCTATGGCTACACCTTC. Variable domain in full (rest from reference TRBV5-5 and TRBJ1-2): DAGVTQSPTHLIKTRGQQVTLRCSPISGHKSVSWYQQVLGQGPQFIFQYYEKEERGRGNFPDRFSARQFPNYSSELNVNALLLGDSALYLCASSLAGSYGYTFGSGTRLTVV.

The CDR3 reads CASSQTFGSGYEQYF. DNA of the CDR3: TGCGCCAGCAGCCAAACCTTCGGGAGCGGTTACGAGCAGTACTTC. J is TRBJ2-7 and V is TRBV4-1; D is perhaps TRBD2 (6 bases). This CDR3 spans 15 amino acids. V lost 2 bases to trimming and J lost 4 bases, with 15 bases between them. Germline V gives CDR1 MGHRA, CDR2 YSYEKL.

This rearrangement joins TRBV3-1 (or the pseudogene TRBV3-2) to TRBJ2-1; D is perhaps TRBD1 (6 bases). The CDR3 sequence is 13 residues long. Between the trimmed V and J ends, which lost 0 bases and 10 bases, there was a span of 10 bases. Germline-derived CDR1 and CDR2 are LGHDT and YNNKEL (reference sequence). CDR3 sequence (DNA): TGTGCCAGCAGCCAAGAACAGGGCCGGGAGCAGTTCTTC. As protein: CASSQEQGREQFF.

This chain connects TRBV5-4 to TRBJ2-7; D may be TRBD2 (7 bases). Germline CDR1 reads SGHNT; CDR2 reads YYREEE (reference sequence). V shed 0 bases and J shed 5 bases, with 15 bases lying between them. CDR3 length equals 15 residues. CDR3 nucleotide sequence: TGTGCCAGCAGCTTGGAGGCCGGGGGGCGGAACGAGCAGTACTTC. Its translation is CASSLEAGGRNEQYF. The whole variable domain, filled in from reference TRBV5-4 and TRBJ2-7, reads ETGVTQSPTHLIKTRGQQVTLRCSSQSGHNTVSWYQQALGQGPQFIFQYYREEENGRGNFPPRFSGLQFPNYSSELNVNALELDDSALYLCASSLEAGGRNEQYFGPGTRLTVT.

The chain uses TRBV9 and TRBJ2-3; 8 nucleotides align to TRBD2. CDR1 is SGDLS, CDR2 YYNGEE, per germline. V shed 4 bases and J 2 bases; nucleotides not matched to a gene: 3. This CDR3 has 14 amino acids. The CDR3, as DNA: TGTGCCAGCAGCACTAGCGGAACCACAGATACGCAGTATTTT. Protein: CASSTSGTTDTQYF.

V and J are TRBV19 and TRBJ1-2; no reliable D call. Germline V gene lookup returns CDR1 LNHDA and CDR2 SQIVND (reference sequence). CDR3 length: 14 amino acids. Trimming shortened V by 5 bases and J by 8 bases, and 18 bases separated the two germline ends. The CDR3 nucleotides read TGTGCCAGTAGTCGCCAAGGACGACCCCTGGGCTACACCTTC. It yields the protein CASSRQGRPLGYTF.